What follows is one T cell receptor beta chain and its context. This sample stems from a study of blood T cell repertoires in COVID-19. As for the study in general: The analysed material was cDNA or gDNA that came from T cells, B-cell-depleted T cells, or PBMCs.

Authors' processing steps: Nucleated cell number was recorded as an estimate derived from reference gene primer amplification. Assay: immunoSEQ multiplex PCR; the TCRdb copy retains only in-frame clones and omits some. That table is the source of V, J and clone size, and D and trimming were worked out from the DNA. The table lists hundreds of thousands of clones, roughly 90% of them singletons. This CDR3 is 12 amino acids long. Per germline, CDR1 MNHEY and CDR2 SMNVEV (reference sequence). V was cut by 11 bases and J by 2 bases, with 13 bases left in between. The TCR was taken from a woman younger than 30 with acute COVID-19. Input material: PBMCs or T cells enriched from blood (not recorded which). The V gene is TRBV27, the J gene TRBJ2-7; D not certain. The CDR3 nucleotides are TGTGCCCGCCAATCGAGTGCCTACGAGCAGTACTTC. Amino acids: CARQSSAYEQYF.